This T cell receptor beta chain was captured in a study of T cells after yellow fever vaccination. Whole-study findings and limits: Weaker in magnitude, the secondary response showed a faster peak on day 5 versus 15.

CDR3 length: 17 residues. J lost 7 bases, V lost 0 bases, and 5 bases had no gene match. Germline assignment: CDR1 MNHEY and CDR2 SVGEGT. This clonotype occurred a few times. The antigen is undetermined. TCRdb itself ran the 5' RACE reads through MiXCR, one entry per CDR3 protein. The sample comprises some 300,000 distinct CDR3 sequences, 8.5% to 10% of which are singletons, and around 3.4% rests with the top ten. The rearrangement links TRBV6-2 or TRBV6-3 to TRBJ2-1, with 14 bases lining up with TRBD2. The specimen was CD4+ T cells sorted from PBMCs, collected 5 days after the yellow fever booster vaccination. The receptor's source is a man aged 18 to 30 who received the YFV17D yellow fever vaccine. Here the CDR3 DNA reads TGTGCCAGCAGTTACTCCCGGACTAGCGGGGGGCCTAATGAGCAGTTCTTC. Amino acids: CASSYSRTSGGPNEQFF.